One sample yielded the 8 T cell receptor beta chains listed below, sequenced in a study of blood T cell repertoires in COVID-19. The method was immunoSEQ multiplex PCR; TCRdb's version includes in-frame clones alone and lacks a portion of them. The sample carries about 180,000 clones, 80% recorded once. Sequenced material: PBMCs or T cells enriched from blood (not recorded which). These receptors were taken from a man in his 60s who had been exposed to COVID-19.

The chain links TRBV28 to TRBJ1-5; 7 nucleotides align to TRBD1. With V trimmed by 3 bases and J by 7 bases, 6 bases remained unmatched. The CDR3 length is 14 residues. CDR1 is MDHEN and CDR2 is SYDVKM in the germline V gene. The CDR3 sequence: CASSLTGSYQPQHF. As DNA, the CDR3 is TGTGCCAGCAGTTTGACAGGGTCATACCAGCCCCAGCATTTT.

The chain joins TRBV4-2 to TRBJ1-1; no firm D call. CDR1 is LGHNA, CDR2 YNFKEQ, per germline. The CDR3 contains 13 residues. The ends were cut back, 1 base at V and 3 bases at J, with 6 bases in the middle. The CDR3 reads CASSQGADTEAFF. In DNA, the CDR3 is TGTGCCAGCAGCCAAGGGGCCGACACTGAAGCTTTCTTT.

This clone turned up a few times. The V call is TRBV18, the J call TRBJ2-4; tentatively, D is TRBD1 (6 bases). Germline CDR1 and CDR2: KGHSH and LQKENI. This CDR3 region has 13 residues. V gave up 4 bases and J gave up 8 bases, with 12 bases separating them. CDR3 amino acids: CASSQDEGDIQYF. CDR3 bases: TGTGCCAGCTCACAGGATGAGGGGGACATTCAGTACTTC.

V and J are TRBV9 and TRBJ2-1; TRBD2 agrees at 10 bases. V was pared by 1 base and J by 5 bases, with 12 bases of the junction left unmatched. Germline CDR1 reads SGDLS; CDR2 reads YYNGEE. The CDR3 length is 18 residues. CDR3 coding DNA: TGTGCCAGCAGCGTATCCGTTGGGGGGACTAGCGCTCACAATGAGCAGTTCTTC. It specifies CASSVSVGGTSAHNEQFF. Drawing the rest from reference TRBV9 and TRBJ2-1, the complete variable domain is DSGVTQTPKHLITATGQRVTLRCSPRSGDLSVYWYQQSLDQGLQFLIQYYNGEERAKGNILERFSAQQFPDLHSELNLSSLELGDSALYFCASSVSVGGTSAHNEQFFGPGTRLTVL.

The J gene is TRBJ2-3, the V gene TRBV6-5; 10 positions match TRBD2. The trim removed 0 bases at V and 2 bases at J, leaving 2 bases unmatched. CDR1 and CDR2 from the germline V gene are MNHEY and SVGAGI. The CDR3 is 16 residues long. This CDR3 is CASSYSGLAPTDTQYF. The CDR3 DNA reads as TGTGCCAGCAGTTACTCGGGACTAGCGCCCACAGATACGCAGTATTTT.

CDR3 DNA: TGTGCCAGCAGCCACTCCGGGACAGGGGGCAATGAGCAGTTCTTC. It yields the protein CASSHSGTGGNEQFF. The rearrangement uses TRBV11-3 and TRBJ2-1; 11 positions match TRBD1. In germline, CDR1 is SGHNT, CDR2 YENEEA. V shed 5 bases, J shed 6 bases, and the junction held 6 bases outside the gene matches. The CDR3 is 15 amino acids. The full variable domain, completed using reference TRBV11-3 and TRBJ2-1, is EAGVVQSPRYKIIEKKQPVAFWCNPISGHNTLYWYLQNLGQGPELLIRYENEEAVDDSQLPKDRFSAERLKGVDSTLKIQPAELGDSAVYLCASSHSGTGGNEQFFGPGTRLTVL.

The rearrangement joins TRBV30 to TRBJ2-2; tentative D call: TRBD2 (5 bases). V lost 4 bases, J lost 0 bases, and 12 bases lay in between. The CDR3 length is 15 residues. In germline, CDR1 is GTSNPN, CDR2 SVGIG (reference sequence). CDR3 DNA sequence: TGTGCCTGGAATAGTAGAGGGTCGAACACCGGGGAGCTGTTTTTT. Translated, it gives CAWNSRGSNTGELFF.

This clone came up a few times. The V gene is TRBV5-5, the J gene TRBJ2-7, with 8 bases aligning to TRBD2. V lost 4 bases to trimming and J lost 0 bases; unmatched junction nucleotides: 6. The V gene's germline CDR1 is SGHKS and CDR2 YYEKEE (reference sequence). The CDR3 has 15 amino acids. In DNA, the CDR3 is TGTGCCAGCAGCAGCAGCGGGAGTGGCTCCTACGAGCAGTACTTC. This gives the protein CASSSSGSGSYEQYF. The full variable domain, rest sourced from reference TRBV5-5 and TRBJ2-7, is DAGVTQSPTHLIKTRGQQVTLRCSPISGHKSVSWYQQVLGQGPQFIFQYYEKEERGRGNFPDRFSARQFPNYSSELNVNALLLGDSALYLCASSSSGSGSYEQYFGPGTRLTVT.